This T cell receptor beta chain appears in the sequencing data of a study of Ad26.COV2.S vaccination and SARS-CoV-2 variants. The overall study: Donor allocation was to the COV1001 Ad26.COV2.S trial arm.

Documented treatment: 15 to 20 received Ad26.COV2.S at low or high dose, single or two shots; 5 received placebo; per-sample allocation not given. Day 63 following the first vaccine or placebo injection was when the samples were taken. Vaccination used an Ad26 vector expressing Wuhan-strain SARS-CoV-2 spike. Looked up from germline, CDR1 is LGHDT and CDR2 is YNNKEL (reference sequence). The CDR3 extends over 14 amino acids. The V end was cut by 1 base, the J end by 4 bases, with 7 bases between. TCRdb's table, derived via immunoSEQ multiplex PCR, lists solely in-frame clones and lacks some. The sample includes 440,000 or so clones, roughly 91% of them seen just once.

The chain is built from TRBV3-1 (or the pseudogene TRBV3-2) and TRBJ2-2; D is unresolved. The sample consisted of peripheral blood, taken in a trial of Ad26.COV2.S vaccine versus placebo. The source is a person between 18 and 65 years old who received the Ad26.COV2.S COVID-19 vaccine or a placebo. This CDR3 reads CASSQGRATGELFF. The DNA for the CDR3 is TGTGCCAGCAGCCAAGGACGGGCCACCGGGGAGCTGTTTTTT.